The T cell receptor (beta chain) described here comes from a study of blood T cell repertoires in COVID-19. As for the study in general: COVID-19 samples from acute and convalescent phases originated in the United States, Italy and Spain. PBMCs, B-cell-depleted T cells, or T cells provided the cDNA or gDNA that made up the material.

Authors' data handling: Estimated nucleated cell counts came from reference gene primer amplification. The repertoire was sequenced with immunoSEQ multiplex PCR; TCRdb's copy has only in-frame clones and lacks some. That table furnishes V, J and clone size, whereas the DNA furnished D and trimming. The sample shows about 380,000 clones, more than 65% of them seen only once. This CDR3 is built from 20 residues. V dropped 5 bases and J dropped 3; count of bases not matched to a gene: 20. Germline CDR1 is SGHNT and CDR2 is YYREEE (reference sequence). This clonotype was sampled from a human donor with acute or convalescent COVID-19. The donor label of this sample is uncertain. Input material: peripheral blood. J is TRBJ2-3 and V is TRBV5-4; 11 bases align to TRBD2. CDR3 protein: CASSTPRPIASGRPTDTQYF. The CDR3 nucleotides are TGTGCCAGCAGTACCCCCCGTCCGATCGCTAGCGGGAGGCCTACAGATACGCAGTATTTT.